The T cell receptor (beta chain) described here comes from a study of T cell responses to AZD1222 COVID-19 vaccine. Study at large: Pooling was applied to second doses at about 4 or about 12 weeks. Whole-study findings and limits: The study reported that nearly half of spike-specific TCRs target unmutated variant regions. It was only after the peak T cell response that any repertoires were sampled. White British donors predominated, females outnumbered males, and clonal diversity was possibly underestimated.

Profiling relied on immunoSEQ multiplex PCR, and the TCRdb table lists in-frame clones only, not all of them. This table holds around 100,000 clones, about 93% found once. Of note for this clone: Its antigen remains unknown.

After removal of 3 bases from V and 8 bases from J, the junction contained 0 bases not matched to a gene. Germline loops: CDR1 MDHEN, CDR2 SYDVKM. This CDR3 comprises 12 residues. This TCR derives from an adult in good health. The specimen comprised peripheral blood, sampled on day 0 of AZD1222 vaccination. The chain links TRBV28 to TRBJ1-4; 7 bases agree with TRBD1. The CDR3 reads CASSLDREKLFF. The DNA for the CDR3 is TGTGCCAGCAGTTTGGACAGGGAAAAACTGTTTTTT.